A selection of T cell receptor beta chains follows, all from one sample in a study of cytomegalovirus exposure and HLA in healthy donors. Measured with immunoSEQ multiplex PCR; TCRdb has only the in-frame clones, and not every one. The repertoire holds about 160,000 clones, with roughly 84% as singletons. The material sequenced was PBMCs. The receptors originated from a man younger than 45 in good health and CMV-seronegative. Both conserved end residues are part of each CDR3. The order of the fields is V gene, J gene, clone size, D gene, CDR3 DNA, CDR3 protein. D genes are given only for firm matches. Some rows mark clone size as missing; the rest say once, few, many or name a class of expanded clone.

TRBV5-5,TRBJ2-5,.,.,TGTGCCAGCAGCTTATCGACAGCCCAGGGGCAAGAGACCCAGTACTTC,CASSLSTAQGQETQYF
TRBV6-5,TRBJ1-2,.,.,TGTGCCAGCAGTCTTTCGACTACGAACTATGGCTACACCTTC,CASSLSTTNYGYTF
TRBV5-1,TRBJ2-5,.,.,TGCGCCAGCAGCTTGCGGGGGATGGGAGGTGAGACCCAGTACTTC,CASSLRGMGGETQYF
TRBV7-8,TRBJ2-7,.,.,TGTGCCAGCAGCAGAGGGGGGGAGAGGGCCCACGAGCAGTACTTC,CASSRGGERAHEQYF
TRBV5-4,TRBJ2-7,.,.,TGTGCCAGCAGCTTGGTGGGACACGGACCCTACGAGCAGTACTTC,CASSLVGHGPYEQYF
TRBV11-3,TRBJ2-1,.,TRBD2,TGTGCCAGCAGCCGGGGAGGCGGGGGCAATGAGCAGTTCTTC,CASSRGGGGNEQFF
TRBV7-8,TRBJ2-3,.,TRBD2,TGTGCCAGCAGCTTGCGGCCTAGCGGGAGGCTGGGGGATACGCAGTATTTT,CASSLRPSGRLGDTQYF
TRBV4-1,TRBJ2-5,.,TRBD1,TGCGCCAGCAGCCCGACTCGAGGACAGGGGACGGAGACCCAGTACTTC,CASSPTRGQGTETQYF
TRBV27,TRBJ2-7,.,.,TGTGCCAGCAGTTATGGCGGACTAACCTACGAGCAGTACTTC,CASSYGGLTYEQYF
TRBV10-3,TRBJ2-1,.,TRBD2,TGTGCCATCAGTGGAAGCGGGGGGGCCGTTGAGCAGTTCTTC,CAISGSGGAVEQFF
TRBV28,TRBJ1-2,.,.,TGTGCCAGCAATTACCCTCTGACAGACTTATATAACTATGGCTACACCTTC,CASNYPLTDLYNYGYTF
TRBV28,TRBJ1-5,.,TRBD1,TGTGCCAGCAGCCCGATAATGGACAGGGTAGATCAGCCCCAGCATTTT,CASSPIMDRVDQPQHF
TRBV19,TRBJ1-5,few,TRBD1,TGTGCCAGTAGTGTTCCCCCGACAGGGGTCCTCCATCAGCCCCAGCATTTT,CASSVPPTGVLHQPQHF
TRBV18,TRBJ2-1,.,TRBD1,TGTGCCAGCTCGCCGGGACAGGGGCGCGATGAGCAGTTCTTC,CASSPGQGRDEQFF
TRBV10-3,TRBJ2-5,once,.,TGTGCCATCAGTGAGTCGGGAATCGGGGTGAGGGAGACCCAGTACTTC,CAISESGIGVRETQYF
TRBV18,TRBJ2-7,.,.,TGTGCCAGCTCACTTACTAGGACGTACACCTACGAGCAGTACTTC,CASSLTRTYTYEQYF
TRBV15,TRBJ2-1,.,.,TGTGCCACCAGCAACACCGGGACTCTAGGCCACAATGAGCAGTTCTTC,CATSNTGTLGHNEQFF
TRBV5-1,TRBJ1-3,.,TRBD1,TGCGCCAGCAGCTTCCGACAGGGCCTCTCTGGAAACACCATATATTTT,CASSFRQGLSGNTIYF
TRBV4-2,TRBJ2-7,.,TRBD2,TGTGCCAGCAGCCAGGGACTAGCGGACACCTACGAGCAGTACTTC,CASSQGLADTYEQYF
TRBV7-2,TRBJ2-3,.,TRBD2,TGTGCCAGCAGCTTAGTGGGGACTAGCGGTTTTTATAGCACAGATACGCAGTATTTT,CASSLVGTSGFYSTDTQYF
TRBV7-3,TRBJ2-3,.,TRBD2,TGTGCCAGCAGCCCCGGGACTAGAGATACGCAGTATTTT,CASSPGTRDTQYF
TRBV5-4,TRBJ2-2,.,TRBD2,TGTGCCAGCAGCTTGGTGGCGGGGGGGCCATACGGGGAGCTGTTTTTT,CASSLVAGGPYGELFF
TRBV4-3,TRBJ2-1,.,.,TGCGCCAGCAGCCAAGATCTCAGGACTTTGGGCTACAATGAGCAGTTCTTC,CASSQDLRTLGYNEQFF
TRBV11-2,TRBJ2-7,.,TRBD2,TGTGCCAGCAGCTTAGTAAGGCTAGCGGGGTATTACGAGCAGTACTTC,CASSLVRLAGYYEQYF
TRBV25-1,TRBJ1-2,.,.,TGTGCCAGCAGTGGTCACTGGGGCGGCTACACCTTC,CASSGHWGGYTF
TRBV19,TRBJ2-1,.,.,TGTGCCAGTAGTATAGATAGGACAGTTGAGCAGTTCTTC,CASSIDRTVEQFF
TRBV7-8,TRBJ1-1,.,.,TGTGCCAGCAGCCCTGGGACTTGGGCTTTCTTT,CASSPGTWAFF
TRBV6-6,TRBJ1-5,once,.,TGTGCCAGCGGTTCCTCGAGGCAGGGCGATCAGCCCCAGCATTTT,CASGSSRQGDQPQHF
TRBV7-2,TRBJ2-3,.,TRBD2,TGTGCCAGCAGCTTAGCGAGCAGCGGGAGGGGCCCAGATACGCAGTATTTT,CASSLASSGRGPDTQYF
TRBV23-1,TRBJ2-7,.,TRBD2,TGCGCCAGCAGTCAATCGAGACAAGGGACTAGCGGGACAAATCGGGAGCAGTACTTC,CASSQSRQGTSGTNREQYF
TRBV7-8,TRBJ2-1,.,.,TGTGCCAGCAGCTTAGGCGCGTACCGCAATGAGCAGTTCTTC,CASSLGAYRNEQFF
TRBV7-9,TRBJ1-2,.,TRBD1,TGTGCCAGCAGCGCTCCAGGGGGCGCAGGCTATGGCTACACCTTC,CASSAPGGAGYGYTF
TRBV30,TRBJ1-2,.,TRBD1,TGTGCCTGGGATCCCGGGACAGCCCCGTATGGCTACACCTTC,CAWDPGTAPYGYTF
TRBV27,TRBJ2-1,.,.,TGTGCCAGCAGTTTTATTCTGGGGCTCGGCGGTAATGAGCAGTTCTTC,CASSFILGLGGNEQFF
TRBV6-5,TRBJ2-1,.,TRBD1,TGTGCCAGCAGTCCCGGGACAGGAGGTGTGAGGCAGTTCTTC,CASSPGTGGVRQFF
TRBV30,TRBJ1-5,.,TRBD1,TGTGCCTGGAGTACCCAGACAGGGGGCTATGGCAATCAGCCCCAGCATTTT,CAWSTQTGGYGNQPQHF
TRBV5-6,TRBJ1-2,.,.,TGTGCCAGCAGCTTGGGGGGCAGGACTAACTATGGCTACACCTTC,CASSLGGRTNYGYTF
TRBV27,TRBJ2-7,.,TRBD2,TGTGCCAGCAGTTTCGGCCCCCCCACTAGCGAACCCTACGAGCAGTACTTC,CASSFGPPTSEPYEQYF
TRBV30,TRBJ1-2,.,.,TGTGCCCTTTCTCGAGGGCAGCTCGGCTACACCTTC,CALSRGQLGYTF
TRBV30,TRBJ1-5,.,.,TGTGCCTGGAGTGTTTTGGCCGGAGTCAATCAGCCCCAGCATTTT,CAWSVLAGVNQPQHF
TRBV9,TRBJ2-5,.,.,TGTGCCAGCAGCGTGGGCCCACTAGGGGAGACCCAGTACTTC,CASSVGPLGETQYF
TRBV27,TRBJ2-7,.,TRBD1,TGTGCCAGCAGTTTATTACCGACAGGGGGTTACGAGCAGTACTTC,CASSLLPTGGYEQYF
TRBV30,TRBJ1-5,.,.,TGTGCCTGGACACGGGGCAATCAGCCCCAGCATTTT,CAWTRGNQPQHF
TRBV7-9,TRBJ1-2,.,TRBD1,TGTTCCAGCAGCTTAGCGTTCCCCGGGACAGGGAATGGCTACACCTTC,CSSSLAFPGTGNGYTF
TRBV7-2,TRBJ1-6,.,.,TGTGCCAGCAGCCTCGCAGGGACTTATAATTCACCCCTCCACTTT,CASSLAGTYNSPLHF
TRBV9,TRBJ2-7,.,TRBD1,TGTGCCAGCAGCCCTTGGAGGGACAGGGATTACGAGCAGTACTTC,CASSPWRDRDYEQYF
TRBV9,TRBJ2-3,few,TRBD2,TGTGCCAGCAGCGTTCTAGCGGCCCCTAGCACAGATACGCAGTATTTT,CASSVLAAPSTDTQYF
TRBV4-1,TRBJ2-1,.,.,TGCGCCAGCAGCCAAATACCAGGGGAGGGCAATGAGCAGTTCTTC,CASSQIPGEGNEQFF
TRBV7-8,TRBJ2-1,.,TRBD1,TGTGCCAGCAGCTTAGTTCCTTTAAACTCCAGGGGGCTGGCTTCCTACAATGAGCAGTTCTTC,CASSLVPLNSRGLASYNEQFF
TRBV12-5,TRBJ2-7,.,TRBD2,TGTGCTAGTGGTTTGGTAGGGCTAGCGGGGTCCTCCTACGAGCAGTACTTC,CASGLVGLAGSSYEQYF
TRBV28,TRBJ2-7,.,TRBD2,TGTGCCAGCAGAGTGGGACTATGGGGCGAGCAGTACTTC,CASRVGLWGEQYF
TRBV9,TRBJ2-7,.,.,TGTGCCAGCAGCGTAGTTAGTGGTGGCTACGAGCAGTACTTC,CASSVVSGGYEQYF
TRBV7-9,TRBJ2-7,.,.,TGTGCCAGCAGCTTAGGCACCTGGGGGGTCGAGCAGTACTTC,CASSLGTWGVEQYF
TRBV2,TRBJ2-1,once,TRBD1,TGTGCCAGTTTTAGGGACAGGGGCGCCAATGAGCAGTTCTTC,CASFRDRGANEQFF